The clone carrying this T cell receptor beta chain came up many times. Its matching antigen is unknown. The source of the sample is a study of neurological immune-mediated disorders. General study points: CDR3 amino acid sequences of expanded clones were not shared across subjects, a result suggesting private repertoires in all groups.

TCRdb reprocessed the 5' RACE reads with MiXCR, giving one entry per CDR3 protein. The sample lists approximately 29,000 distinct CDR3 sequences, more than 10% occurring once. Volunteers from a blood bank in Maryland, USA, made up the healthy controls. Unsorted libraries used 2 million PBMCs kept at -80 degrees C. In germline, CDR1 is KGHSH, CDR2 LQKENI. Deletions cut 0 bases from V and 6 bases from J, with 17 bases between. This CDR3 region has 16 residues. The source of this sequence is a man in his fifties or sixties in good health. The rearrangement joins TRBV18 to TRBJ1-1; D not resolved. The sequencing input was PBMCs. Here the CDR3 reads CASSPPKGEREAEAFF. CDR3 DNA: TGTGCCAGCTCACCACCGAAAGGAGAGAGGGAGGCTGAAGCTTTCTTT.